This T cell receptor (beta chain) was recovered during a study of blood T cell repertoires in COVID-19. Authors' methods: Reference gene primers were amplified, and this amplification served to estimate nucleated cell counts. Generated by immunoSEQ multiplex PCR, the TCRdb table keeps only in-frame clones and is missing some. V, J and clone size are those of that table, while D and trimming were read from the DNA. Here the sample spans around 130,000 clones, around four fifths being singletons. There are 10 residues in the CDR3. Trimming took 7 bases from V and 7 from J, leaving 7 bases between them. Germline V gene data show CDR1 as MNHEY and CDR2 as SVGAGI.

The chain is built from TRBV6-5 and TRBJ1-1; possible D gene TRBD1, 6 bases. Sequencing was performed on peripheral blood. The TCR comes from a man aged 35 to 55 with active or convalescent COVID-19. The CDR3 reads CASTRGEAFF. The DNA for the CDR3 is TGTGCCAGCACCAGGGGTGAAGCTTTCTTT.